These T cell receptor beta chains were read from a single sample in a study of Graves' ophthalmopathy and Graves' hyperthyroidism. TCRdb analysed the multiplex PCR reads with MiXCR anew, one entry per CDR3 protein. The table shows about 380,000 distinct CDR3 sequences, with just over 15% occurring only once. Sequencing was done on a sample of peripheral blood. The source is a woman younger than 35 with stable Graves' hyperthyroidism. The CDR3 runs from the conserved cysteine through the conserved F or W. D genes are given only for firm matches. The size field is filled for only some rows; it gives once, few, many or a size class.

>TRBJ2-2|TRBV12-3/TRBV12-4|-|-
TGTGCCAGCGGTTACTGGGGCGGGGAGCTGTTTTTT
CASGYWGGELFF
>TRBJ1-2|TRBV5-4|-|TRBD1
TGTGCCACCAAACAGGGGCTGAACTATGGCTACACCTTC
CATKQGLNYGYTF
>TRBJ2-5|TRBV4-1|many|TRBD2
TGCGCCAGCAGCCAAGAGCTAGCGGGGGGTCTTCAAGAGACCCAGTACTTC
CASSQELAGGLQETQYF
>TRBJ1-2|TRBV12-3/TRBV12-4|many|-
TGTGCCAGCAGCCCGGGCCTCGGGGGCTATGGCTACACCTTC
CASSPGLGGYGYTF
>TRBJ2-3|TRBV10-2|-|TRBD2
TGCGCCAGCAGTGTGGGTAGCGGGGGGATGAGGAGCACAGATACGCAGTATTTT
CASSVGSGGMRSTDTQYF
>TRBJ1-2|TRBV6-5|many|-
TGTGCCAGCAAACCCAGCAGCGCTGACGTTTATGGCTACACCTTC
CASKPSSADVYGYTF
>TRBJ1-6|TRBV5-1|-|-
TGCGCCAGCAGTTCTCAGGGAAAGGATTCACCCCTCCACTTT
CASSSQGKDSPLHF
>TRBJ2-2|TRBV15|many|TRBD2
TGTGCCACCAGCAGAGGAGGACTAGCGGGGAGCACCGGGGAGCTGTTTTTT
CATSRGGLAGSTGELFF
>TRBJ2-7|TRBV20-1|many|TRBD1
TGCAGTGCTTCACAGGGGACCTCCTACGAGCAGTACTTC
CSASQGTSYEQYF
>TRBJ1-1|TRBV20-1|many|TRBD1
TGCAGTGCTAGAGATGTAGGGGGCAACACTGAAGCTTTCTTT
CSARDVGGNTEAFF
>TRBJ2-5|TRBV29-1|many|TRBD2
TGCAGCGTCCGTGGACTAGCAACAGAGACCCAGTACTTC
CSVRGLATETQYF
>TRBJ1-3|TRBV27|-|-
TGTGCCAGCAGTGACAGCGGGGGCGGAAACACCATATATTTT
CASSDSGGGNTIYF
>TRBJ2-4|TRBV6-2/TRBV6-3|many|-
TGTGCCAGCAGCCTCCGGACAGAAAACATTCAGTACTTC
CASSLRTENIQYF
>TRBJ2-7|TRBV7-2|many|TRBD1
TGTGCCAGCAGCTTAGCCGCCGGCAGGGGGTCCTACGAGCAGTACTTC
CASSLAAGRGSYEQYF
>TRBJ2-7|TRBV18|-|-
TGTGCCAGCTCAGCCGGACAGAGCGACGAGCAGTACTTC
CASSAGQSDEQYF
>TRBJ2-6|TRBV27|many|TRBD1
TGTGCCAGCAGCCTTACGCCGGACAGGGGGCGGAGTGGGGCCAACGTCCTGACTTTC
CASSLTPDRGRSGANVLTF
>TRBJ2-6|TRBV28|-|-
TGTGCCATCAGGGCCCCCTCTGGGGCCAACGTCCTGACTTTC
CAIRAPSGANVLTF
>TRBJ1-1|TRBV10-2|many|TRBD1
TGCGCCAGCAGGGATTACAGGGGAGTCACTGAAGCTTTCTTT
CASRDYRGVTEAFF
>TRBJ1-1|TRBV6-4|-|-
TGTGCCAGCAGCCCCTCCCCGGGCAGCACTGAAGCTTTCTTT
CASSPSPGSTEAFF
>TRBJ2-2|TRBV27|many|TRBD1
TGTGCCAGCAGTTTAAGAACAGGGGTCCGGAACACCGGGGAGCTGTTTTTT
CASSLRTGVRNTGELFF
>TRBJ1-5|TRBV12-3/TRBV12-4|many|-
TGTGCCAGCAGTTTGGGGGTCGGTAGCAATCAGCCCCAGCATTTT
CASSLGVGSNQPQHF
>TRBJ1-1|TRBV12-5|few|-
TGTGCTAGTGGTCGCCCCCCAACAGAGAACACTGAAGCTTTCTTT
CASGRPPTENTEAFF
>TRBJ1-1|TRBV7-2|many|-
TGTGCCGGCTCCCAGCGGCTCATGAACACTGAAGCTTTCTTT
CAGSQRLMNTEAFF
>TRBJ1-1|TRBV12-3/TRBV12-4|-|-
TGTGCCAGCAGTTCCCTCCCGAACACTGATGCTTTCTTT
CASSSLPNTDAFF
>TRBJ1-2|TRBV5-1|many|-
TGCGCCAGACACCGGGACCGCTGGGGCTACACCTTC
CARHRDRWGYTF
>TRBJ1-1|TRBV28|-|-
TGTGCCAGCGGCCGCCCGAACACTGAAGCTTTCTTT
CASGRPNTEAFF
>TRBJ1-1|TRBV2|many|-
TGTGCCAGCAGTTTAGGGGCTTCGAGCACTGAAGCTTTCTTT
CASSLGASSTEAFF
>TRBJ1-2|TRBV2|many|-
TGTGCCAGCACGGAGATGAACTATGGCTACACCTTC
CASTEMNYGYTF
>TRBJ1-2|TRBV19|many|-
TGTGCCAGTAAGGACTTTTCTAACTATGGCTACACCTTC
CASKDFSNYGYTF
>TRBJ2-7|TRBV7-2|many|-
TGTGCCAGCAGCTCAGACCCCCTTTACGAGCAGTACTTC
CASSSDPLYEQYF
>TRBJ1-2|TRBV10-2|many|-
TGCGCCAGCATGATAGGTAGGGGCGACTATGGCTACACCTTC
CASMIGRGDYGYTF
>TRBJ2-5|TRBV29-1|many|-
TGCAGCGGCGCGGAGGAGACCCAGTACTTC
CSGAEETQYF
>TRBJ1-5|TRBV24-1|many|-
TGTGCCACCAGTGAGCAGGGACTAAGTAATAGCAATCAGCCCCAGCATTTT
CATSEQGLSNSNQPQHF
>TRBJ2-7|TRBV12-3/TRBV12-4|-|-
TGTGCCAGCAGCTCCCGCGGGTACGAGCAGTGCTTC
CASSSRGYEQCF
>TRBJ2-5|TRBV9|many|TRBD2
TGTGCCAGCAGCTCCCCACAGGGGCCTAGCGGGGTGAGGGAGACCCAGTACTTC
CASSSPQGPSGVRETQYF
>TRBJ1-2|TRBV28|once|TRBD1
TGTGCCAGCAGTTTACTCCAGGGGACAGGCTATGGCTACACCTTC
CASSLLQGTGYGYTF
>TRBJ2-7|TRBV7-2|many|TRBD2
TGTGCCAGCGCTCTTAGCGGGGGAGACGAGCAGTACTTC
CASALSGGDEQYF
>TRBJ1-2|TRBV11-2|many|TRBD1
TGTGCCAGCAGCTGGCAAACGGACAGGGGGCTGTATGGCTACACCTTC
CASSWQTDRGLYGYTF
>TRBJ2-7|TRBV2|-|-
TGTGCCAGGCGGAGGGACGGTTCCTACGAGCAGTACTTC
CARRRDGSYEQYF
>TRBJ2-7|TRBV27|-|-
TGTGCCAGCAGTCCTCCTCCCCACGAGCAGTACTTC
CASSPPPHEQYF
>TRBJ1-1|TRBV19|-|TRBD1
TGTGCCAGTAGCCAGACAGGGATCCCTGAAGCTTTCTTT
CASSQTGIPEAFF
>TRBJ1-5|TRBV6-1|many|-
TGTGCCAGCAGTGTGGGGGCAGGTATAAGCAATCAGCCCCAGCATTTT
CASSVGAGISNQPQHF
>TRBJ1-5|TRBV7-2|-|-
TGTGCCAGCGGTGGGAGAAATCAGCCCCAGCATTTT
CASGGRNQPQHF
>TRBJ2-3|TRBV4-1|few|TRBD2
TGCGCCAGCAGCCAAGATACACCGGGGGGGCTTCCAGATACGCAGTATTTT
CASSQDTPGGLPDTQYF
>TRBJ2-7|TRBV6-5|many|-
TGTGCCAGCAGTTACCGCGCCGAGGTGTACTTC
CASSYRAEVYF